This T cell receptor (beta chain) was identified during a study of vaccination effects on CD4 cells after COVID-19 (dated by TCRdb to between 2020 and 2023). About the full investigation: Two doses of either the BNT162b2 or the mRNA-1273 mRNA SARS-CoV-2 vaccine were administered to participants. In a couple of convalescent patients, pre-vaccine samples were collected 16 days and one week ahead of the first dose, 142 and 148 days after COVID-19 diagnosis. SARS-CoV-2 spike-specific CD4+ TCR repertoires from before and after mRNA vaccination were compared in COVID-19 convalescent patients and in infection-naive vaccine recipients. The full study included around ten COVID-19 convalescent patients and several SARS-CoV-2-naive healthy vaccine recipients. Cultures from other donors in the study were sequenced using the Oncomine TCR Beta short-read assay on an Illumina iSeq 100.

Turning to this clone: The clone's antigen remains unknown. Per-base quality was not reported, and no clone a single base away is much larger than it.

Library method: the immunoSEQ multiplex PCR assay. DNA from the cultured and isolated CD4+ T cells underwent TCR beta CDR3 sequencing. The original pipeline was this. Non-productive TCR sequences were discarded, and reads were trimmed to the CDR3 region, with only CDR3s of 7 or more amino acids retained. The MANAFEST web app was used to identify antigen-specific clonotypes by comparing expansion in peptide wells with expansion in reference cultures. To count as positive, a clone had to show expansion at FDR<0.05 compared with the reference and with all other wells, an odds ratio above 5, and a frequency above 0.1% in two replicate wells. A clonotype was defined as cross-reactive if the clonotype was significantly expanded both in SARS-CoV-2 spike wells and in at least one common cold coronavirus spike condition. Using the stringdist R package, CDR3 similarity was measured by Levenshtein distance, and unrooted trees were constructed with ape in R 3.6.1. TCRdb holds this immuneACCESS table with in-frame rearrangements only. Some clones are missing; in checked studies, unresolved V genes explain under half, and the rest has no known cause. That table gives V, J and clone size, and the DNA gave D and trimming. The table for this sample lists around 25,000 clones; 77% of them were counted only once. The ten most abundant clones make up around 21% of the sample.

To identify antigen-specific CD4+ T cell clonotypes by their expansion, the ViraFEST assay first stimulated PBMC with viral peptide pools and then applied TCR sequencing. After roughly 11 days of culture, CD4+ T cells were isolated with the EasySep CD4+ T cell isolation kit. PCR-confirmed SARS-CoV-2 infection had occurred in convalescent patients between March and December 2020, before the Alpha, Beta and Delta variants emerged in the United States. Each well held two million PBMC cultured in IMDM containing approximately 5.3% human AB serum, 8 to 10 IU/ml IL-2 and gentamicin, along with about 9.5 ug/ml peptides. On days 3 and 7, half of the culture medium was replaced with fresh IL-2-containing medium. Unless noted otherwise, every peptide stimulation condition was cultured in triplicate wells. PBMC were separated from whole blood using Ficoll-Paque Plus gradient centrifugation and were then either cryopreserved at -140C or used fresh. The spike proteins of SARS-CoV-2 and of the common cold coronaviruses HCoV-NL63, HCoV-OC43 and HCoV-229E were spanned by overlapping peptide pools. Genomic DNA was extracted from cultured CD4+ T cells with the QIAamp micro DNA kit.

The full study reports these points: The study was limited by a small number of convalescent patients and lacked early post-infection timepoints. Among convalescent patients, the spike-reactive repertoire after vaccination was made up mainly of new vaccine-induced clones that were largely distinct from the clones induced by infection. Both infection-induced and vaccine-induced clones contracted markedly at late post-vaccination timepoints, which is consistent with waning T cell responses.

The CDR3, from cysteine to phenylalanine, totals 18 residues. Here the CDR3 DNA is all that survives: 54 bases in frame from base 1. From a lookup of the germline V gene, CDR1 and CDR2 are SGHRS and YFSETQ. Trimming at the junction amounts to 5 bases on V and 1 base on J, and the germline ends lie 25 bases apart. The chain is encoded by TRBV5-1 joined to TRBJ2-7; perhaps TRBD1 is the D gene, with 6 bases matching. The source is a human donor who had a prior SARS-CoV-2 infection. The sequencing here drew on CD4+ T cells from PBMCs cultured with HCoV-NL63 spike peptides, taken before COVID-19 vaccination. The cell subset or site label on this specimen signifies: HCoV-NL63 spike overlapping peptide pool stimulation. In nucleotides, the sequence is TGCGCCAGCAGGGGTGGGTATGGGGGCCAGGAACGTTCCTACGAGCAGTACTTC. Protein translation: CASRGGYGGQERSYEQYF. With the rest looked up from the reference TRBV5-1 and TRBJ2-7 genes rather than sequenced, the full variable domain is KAGVTQTPRYLIKTRGQQVTLSCSPISGHRSVSWYQQTPGQGLQFLFEYFSETQRNKGNFPGRFSGRQFSNSRSEMNVSTLELGDSALYLCASRGGYGGQERSYEQYFGPGTRLTVT.